This TCR beta chain was sequenced during a study of T cells in Graves' hyperthyroidism and ophthalmopathy. About the study: Blood was drawn when the patient was first diagnosed and still untreated.

Study findings and constraints: Most clonotypes expanded in thyroid above 0.001 were likewise present in blood.

This clonotype was counted ten times or more. Its antigen is currently unknown. On the basis of clinical symptoms, serum thyroxine and TRAb, thyroid ultrasound and orbital computed tomography, diagnoses were made. Fresh peripheral blood, 8 to 10 ml of it, supplied the PBMCs. The CDR3 runs 14 residues. The germline gives CDR1 SNHLY, CDR2 FYNNEI. V was cut by 6 bases and J by 6 bases, with 15 bases left in between. From RNA transcripts, TCR beta CDR3 regions were amplified. A set of HTBI primers served as the primers for a first-round RT-PCR of the TCR CDR3. TCRdb re-called the multiplex PCR reads through MiXCR, storing one row per CDR3 protein. Among a few hundred thousand distinct CDR3 sequences listed, 15% to 18% were seen once.

This receptor was obtained from a woman between 18 and 30 years old with Graves' hyperthyroidism that later progressed to Graves' ophthalmopathy. The V and J genes are TRBV2 and TRBJ1-5; maybe TRBD1 (6 bases). Specimen: blood. The chain's CDR3 is CASRGPGAAQPQHF. DNA for the CDR3: TGTGCCAGCAGGGGACCAGGGGCGGCTCAGCCCCAGCATTTT.